The present T cell receptor (beta chain) was sequenced within a study of cytomegalovirus exposure and HLA in healthy donors. Study in general: As an earlier analysis found, roughly 180 million T cells yielded approximately 100 million unique TCR beta sequences. Whole-study findings and limits: Most sequenced TCRs were rare (though some public TCRs occurred in many donors).

Primers included in the PCR were 60 Vbeta and 13 Jbeta primers. Produced via immunoSEQ multiplex PCR; TCRdb's table is partial and in-frame only. The profile shows 75,000 to 95,000 clones, over 65% of them singletons. Concerning this clone itself: Its specificity is not known. One end of the junction varies from germline; a read error may be responsible.

Looked up from germline, CDR1 is SGHTA and CDR2 is FQGNSA. This CDR3 contains 15 residues. Sequencing was done on a sample of PBMCs. V usage is TRBV7-2 and J usage is TRBJ2-7; TRBD1 matches at 8 bases. The TCR was taken from a woman aged 40 to 50 in good health and CMV-seropositive. The chain's CDR3 is CASSAFPGQGQPWDF. DNA for the CDR3: TGTGCCAGCAGCGCTTTTCCCGGACAGGGACAACCATGGGACTTC.